The rows below give T cell receptor beta chains drawn from one sample of a study of cytomegalovirus exposure and HLA in healthy donors. Data came from immunoSEQ multiplex PCR; TCRdb stores just in-frame clones and leaves some out. The sample lists around 150,000 clones, approximately 79% occurring once. Sequenced sample: PBMCs. Receptor source: a middle-aged man in good health and CMV-seropositive. The CDR3 runs from the conserved cysteine through the conserved F or W. The D gene is left open where the match is weak. Not every row has a clone size; where given, it reads once, few, many or a size class.

.	TRBV10-3	TRBJ2-2	TRBD2	CATLASGGNTGELFF	TGTGCCACCCTGGCTAGCGGGGGAAACACCGGGGAGCTGTTTTTT
.	TRBV5-6	TRBJ2-5	.	CASSFRETQYF	TGTGCCAGCAGCTTTAGAGAGACCCAGTACTTC
.	TRBV9	TRBJ1-3	.	CASSVGQRPQHTGNTIYF	TGTGCCAGCAGCGTGGGACAAAGACCTCAACATACTGGAAACACCATATATTTT
.	TRBV7-3	TRBJ2-5	TRBD1	CASSPGQGEEKTQYF	TGTGCCAGCAGCCCGGGACAGGGGGAGGAGAAGACCCAGTACTTC
.	TRBV15	TRBJ2-5	TRBD1	CATSRDINVGTGRTQQYF	TGTGCCACCAGCAGAGATATAAATGTCGGGACAGGGAGGACCCAGCAGTACTTC
.	TRBV5-4	TRBJ2-3	TRBD1	CASQGVLTDTQYF	TGTGCCAGCCAGGGGGTCCTCACAGATACGCAGTATTTT
once	TRBV10-3	TRBJ2-7	.	CAISGLGDYEQYF	TGTGCCATCTCGGGACTGGGCGACTACGAGCAGTACTTC
few	TRBV25-1	TRBJ2-7	.	CATVKTGPYYEQYF	TGTGCCACCGTGAAAACAGGCCCCTACTACGAGCAGTACTTC
few	TRBV4-3	TRBJ1-1	.	CASSSSGREAFF	TGCGCCAGCAGCTCGAGCGGGAGAGAAGCTTTCTTT
.	TRBV7-7	TRBJ2-2	.	CASPGSGGELFF	TGTGCTAGCCCAGGATCTGGCGGGGAGCTGTTTTTT
.	TRBV29-1	TRBJ1-3	.	CSVEDPGGTGNTIYF	TGCAGCGTTGAAGATCCCGGGGGAACTGGAAACACCATATATTTT
.	TRBV19	TRBJ2-3	.	CASSIEQSTDTQYF	TGTGCCAGTAGTATTGAGCAATCCACAGATACGCAGTATTTT
.	TRBV10-3	TRBJ2-1	TRBD1	CAISESRGQNNEQFF	TGTGCCATCAGTGAGTCAAGGGGACAGAACAATGAGCAGTTCTTC
.	TRBV18	TRBJ1-2	TRBD1	CASSPVGQVYGYTF	TGTGCCAGCTCACCGGTTGGACAGGTCTATGGCTACACCTTC
.	TRBV7-2	TRBJ1-5	.	CASSVQGQPQHF	TGTGCCAGCAGCGTACAGGGACAGCCCCAGCATTTT
.	TRBV30	TRBJ1-2	TRBD1	CAWKEGAGYTF	TGTGCCTGGAAAGAGGGGGCGGGCTACACCTTC
.	TRBV13	TRBJ2-7	.	CASSLGGLPYEQYF	TGTGCCAGCAGCTTAGGGGGGCTGCCCTACGAGCAGTACTTC
.	TRBV5-1	TRBJ1-1	.	CASSDTMNTEAFF	TGCGCCAGCAGCGATACTATGAACACTGAAGCTTTCTTT
.	TRBV4-1	TRBJ2-7	TRBD1	CASSHRQGYEQYF	TGCGCCAGCAGCCACCGACAGGGCTACGAGCAGTACTTC
.	TRBV6-1	TRBJ2-7	.	CAIRTYDEQYF	TGTGCCATCCGCACCTACGACGAGCAGTACTTC
.	TRBV6-5	TRBJ1-1	.	CASSYSDMPNTEAFF	TGTGCCAGCAGTTACTCGGACATGCCGAACACTGAAGCTTTCTTT
.	TRBV19	TRBJ1-5	.	CASSIGRGGSNQPQHF	TGTGCCAGTAGTATCGGGCGGGGGGGTAGCAATCAGCCCCAGCATTTT